This T cell receptor beta chain was retrieved from a study of CD8 T cells in Susac syndrome. On the study more broadly: The Susac syndrome patients were therapy-naive, on corticosteroids, or on intravenous immunoglobulin alone at blood draw.

The CDR3 runs to 14 residues. Between the trimmed V and J ends, which lost 6 bases and 2 bases, there was a span of 11 bases. From germline, CDR1 is MNHEY and CDR2 SVGEGT. This clonotype was observed once. RNA in amounts of about 0.45 to 1 ug was reverse transcribed with random hexamers. Each CDR3 protein is one row after TCRdb ran MiXCR on the immunoSEQ multiplex PCR reads. The sample shows over 150,000 distinct CDR3 sequences, 95% to 96% of them seen only once. TEMRA cells were FACS-enriched, and CD8+ and CD4+ T cells were isolated negatively. Sample: CD4+ T cells from PBMCs. This TCR came from a human donor with Susac syndrome. This chain connects TRBV6-2 or TRBV6-3 to TRBJ2-1; a weak D match, TRBD2 (6 bases). In nucleotides, the CDR3 is TGTGCCAGCAGACCTCGGGAGCCCTACAATGAGCAGTTCTTC. Translating gives CASRPREPYNEQFF.